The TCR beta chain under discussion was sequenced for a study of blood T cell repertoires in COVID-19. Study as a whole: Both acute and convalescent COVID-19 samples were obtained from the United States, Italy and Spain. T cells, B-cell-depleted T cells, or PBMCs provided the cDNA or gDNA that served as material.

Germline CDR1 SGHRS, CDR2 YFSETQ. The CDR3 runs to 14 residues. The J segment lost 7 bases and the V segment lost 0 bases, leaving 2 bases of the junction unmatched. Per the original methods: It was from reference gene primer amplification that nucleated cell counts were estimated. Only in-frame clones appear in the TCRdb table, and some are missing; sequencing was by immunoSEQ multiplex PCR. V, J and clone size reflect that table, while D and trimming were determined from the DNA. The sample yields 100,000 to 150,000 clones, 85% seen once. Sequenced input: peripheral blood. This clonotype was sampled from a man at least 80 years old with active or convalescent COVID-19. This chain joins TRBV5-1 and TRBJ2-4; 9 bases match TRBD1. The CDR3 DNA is TGCGCCAGCAGCTTGGGACAGGGGGGGAACATTCAGTACTTC. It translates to CASSLGQGGNIQYF.